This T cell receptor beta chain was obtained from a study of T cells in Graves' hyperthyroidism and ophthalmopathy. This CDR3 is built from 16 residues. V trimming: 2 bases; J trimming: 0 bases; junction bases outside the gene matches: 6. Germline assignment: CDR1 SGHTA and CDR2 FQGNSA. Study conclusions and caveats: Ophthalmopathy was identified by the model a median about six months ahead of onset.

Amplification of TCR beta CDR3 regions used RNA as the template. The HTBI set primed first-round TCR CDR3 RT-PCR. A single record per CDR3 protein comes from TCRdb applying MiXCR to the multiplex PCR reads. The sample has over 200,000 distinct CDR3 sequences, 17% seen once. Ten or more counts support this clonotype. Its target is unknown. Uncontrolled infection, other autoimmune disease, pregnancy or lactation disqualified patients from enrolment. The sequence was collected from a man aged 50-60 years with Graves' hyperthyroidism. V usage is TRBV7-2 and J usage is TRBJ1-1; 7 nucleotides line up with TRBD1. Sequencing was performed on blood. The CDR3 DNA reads TGTGCCAGCAGCTTATTCGCAGGGGGGCTGAACACTGAAGCTTTCTTT. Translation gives CASSLFAGGLNTEAFF.